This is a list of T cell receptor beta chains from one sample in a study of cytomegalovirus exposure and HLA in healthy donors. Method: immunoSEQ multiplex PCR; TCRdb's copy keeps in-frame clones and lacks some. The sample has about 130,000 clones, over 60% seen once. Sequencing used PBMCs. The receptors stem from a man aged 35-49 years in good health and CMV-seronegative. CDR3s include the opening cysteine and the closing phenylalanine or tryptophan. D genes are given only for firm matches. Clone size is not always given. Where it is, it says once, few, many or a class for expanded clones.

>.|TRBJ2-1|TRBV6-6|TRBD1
CASSYNRGQVEQFF
TGTGCCAGCAGTTACAACAGGGGGCAGGTTGAGCAGTTCTTC
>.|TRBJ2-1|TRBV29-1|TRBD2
CSVEGRGGPYNEQFF
TGCAGCGTTGAGGGGCGGGGGGGCCCCTACAATGAGCAGTTCTTC
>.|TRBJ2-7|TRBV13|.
CASSPRWGENEQYF
TGTGCCAGCAGCCCTCGGTGGGGGGAGAATGAGCAGTACTTC
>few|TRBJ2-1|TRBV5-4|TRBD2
CASSWGLAGDEQFF
TGTGCCAGCAGCTGGGGACTAGCGGGTGACGAGCAGTTCTTC
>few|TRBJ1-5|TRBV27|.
CASSLLSDSNQPQHF
TGTGCCAGCAGTTTATTATCAGATAGCAATCAGCCCCAGCATTTT
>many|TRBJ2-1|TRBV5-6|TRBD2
CASTGLAIYNEQFF
TGTGCCAGCACCGGACTAGCGATTTACAATGAGCAGTTCTTC
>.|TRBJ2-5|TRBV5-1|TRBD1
CASSYGTGEIETQYF
TGCGCCAGCAGCTACGGGACAGGGGAAATTGAGACCCAGTACTTC
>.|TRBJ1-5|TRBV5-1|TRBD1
CASSQGQGGQPQHF
TGCGCCAGCAGCCAAGGACAGGGAGGGCAGCCCCAGCATTTT
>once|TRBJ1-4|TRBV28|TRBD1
CASNPSGGAFGKLFF
TGTGCCAGCAACCCTTCAGGGGGCGCGTTTGGAAAACTGTTTTTT
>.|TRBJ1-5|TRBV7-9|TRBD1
CASSQDSGGPQHF
TGTGCCAGCAGCCAGGACTCAGGGGGGCCCCAGCATTTT
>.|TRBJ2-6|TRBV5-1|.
CASSLVLAGSSGANVLTF
TGCGCCAGCAGCTTGGTGCTTGCGGGCAGCTCTGGGGCCAACGTCCTGACTTTC